This T cell receptor beta chain is from a study of beta chain features in type 1 diabetes. Study-wide findings and caveats: Within each of all four CD4+ subsets, Type 1 diabetes patients had TCRB CDR3s that were moderately but significantly shorter. There were fewer insertions and more deletions at the VDJ junctions of type 1 diabetes patients. Small HLA sub-analyses could not settle whether HLA shapes TCRB rearrangement.

Reverse transcribing all isolated RNA meant expressed TCRB transcripts were sequenced. Regulatory, naive and central memory T cell samples averaged about 3.57 million reads. The method was immunoSEQ multiplex PCR; TCRdb's version includes in-frame clones alone and lacks a portion of them. The sample shows 550,000 to 850,000 clones, roughly an eighth of them seen only once. With regard to this clone: Its antigen is unknown.

In all sorted populations, purity surpassed 95%. Germline V CDR1 and CDR2: MRHNA, SNTAGT. V lost 5 bases, J lost 5 bases, and 6 bases stayed unmatched. The CDR3 covers 14 residues. The sequenced sample consisted of naive CD4+ T cells from blood. This TCR was recovered from a man aged 18-30 years with type 1 diabetes. The gene calls are TRBV6-4 and TRBJ2-1, with TRBD1 matching over 7 bases. The CDR3 here is CASSLQGLNNEQFF. In DNA, the CDR3 is TGTGCCAGCAGTCTACAGGGGTTGAACAATGAGCAGTTCTTC.